This T cell receptor beta chain derives from a study of T cell responses to AZD1222 COVID-19 vaccine. Study-wide results and limits: Only 5 or 6 people who got AZD1222 tested seropositive at baseline. No repertoire was sampled before or during the peak T cell response, only after it. Donor demographics were predominantly white British with a female majority; clonal diversity may be underestimated.

Germline CDR1 and CDR2: KGHSH and LQKENI. This CDR3 has 15 amino acids. Trimming removed 2 bases from V and 7 bases from J; junction bases left unmatched: 7. Method: immunoSEQ multiplex PCR; TCRdb's copy keeps in-frame clones and lacks some. Of some 98,000 clones in the sample, around nine tenths are singletons; the top ten hold 10% to 15%. For this clone: As yet, its antigen is unknown.

The specimen was peripheral blood, collected on day 0 of AZD1222 vaccination. This TCR was sampled from an adult in good health. V is TRBV18 and J is TRBJ1-2; 10 bases agree with TRBD1. The CDR3 region is CASSPGPDRGAGYTF. The CDR3 region has the DNA TGTGCCAGCTCACCAGGGCCGGACAGGGGGGCTGGCTACACCTTC.